This T cell receptor (beta chain) came from a study of blood T cell repertoires in COVID-19. V lost 2 bases to trimming and J lost 5 bases, with 15 bases between them. Germline V gives CDR1 SEHNR, CDR2 FQNEAQ (reference sequence). CDR3 size: 16 residues. Sequenced by immunoSEQ multiplex PCR; TCRdb stores in-frame clones only, minus some. The sample lists 450,000 or so clones; 70% to 90% were seen once. Seattle-derived patients entered the study during active infection and were followed longitudinally. Sequencing was performed on peripheral blood. This receptor was identified in a young man with COVID-19, enrolled during active disease. The chain combines TRBV7-9 with TRBJ2-2; TRBD2 might be the D (6 bases). The chain's CDR3 is CASSLNLGGVTGELFF. CDR3 nucleotides: TGTGCCAGCAGCTTAAATCTGGGGGGAGTTACCGGGGAGCTGTTTTTT.